A selection of T cell receptor beta chains follows, all from one sample in a study of regulatory T cells in long-lasting Graves disease. TCRdb passed the multiplex PCR reads through MiXCR, listing each CDR3 protein once. Counted here are some 560,000 distinct CDR3 sequences, roughly a sixth occurring once; the ten biggest clones make up roughly 25%. The same specimen was also included in a second study, on T cells in Graves' hyperthyroidism and ophthalmopathy.

The sample consisted of peripheral blood mononuclear cells (PBMCs), taken at new diagnosis, from a patient treated with antithyroid drugs. Receptors originate from a woman aged 35-65 years with Graves disease. CDR3s include the opening cysteine and the closing phenylalanine or tryptophan. D genes are given only for firm matches. Clone sizes are given selectively: once, few, many, or a class where the clone is expanded.

>TRBJ2-1|TRBV19|NA|NA
TGTGCCAGTAGTATACGGATCGATGAGCAGTTCTTC
CASSIRIDEQFF
>TRBJ2-7|TRBV3-1|TRBD1|many
TGTGCCAGCACCGCGGACAGGGGACACTACGAGCAGTACTTC
CASTADRGHYEQYF
>TRBJ2-3|TRBV12-3/TRBV12-4|NA|many
TGTGCCAGCGGGGGTGGGGGGGGCGGAACAGATACGCAGTATTTT
CASGGGGGGTDTQYF
>TRBJ2-1|TRBV5-4|NA|NA
TGTGCCAGCAGCTTGGGGCAGGATCACAATGAGCAGTTCTTC
CASSLGQDHNEQFF
>TRBJ2-3|TRBV12-3/TRBV12-4|TRBD1|NA
TGTGCCAGCAGGGGACAGGGGGCAATCGATACGCAGTATTTT
CASRGQGAIDTQYF
>TRBJ1-1|TRBV6-1|NA|NA
TGTGCCAGCAGTCCCGTCCGATGGTCCGGTGACACTGAAGCTTTCTTT
CASSPVRWSGDTEAFF
>TRBJ1-2|TRBV7-9|NA|many
TGTGCCAGCAGCTTAGCCTTGGACTATGGCTACACCTTC
CASSLALDYGYTF
>TRBJ1-1|TRBV2|NA|many
TGTGCCAGCAGTGCCCCCGACGGGAGGCCGAACACTGAAGCTTTCTTT
CASSAPDGRPNTEAFF
>TRBJ1-6|TRBV25-1|TRBD1|NA
TGTGCCAGCAGTGAAGAGGGGAGGGGGCTTACTTCACCCCTCCACTTT
CASSEEGRGLTSPLHF
>TRBJ2-7|TRBV5-1|NA|many
TGTGCCAGCAGCTTAGATGGTTCCTACGAGCAGTACTTC
CASSLDGSYEQYF
>TRBJ2-3|TRBV20-1|NA|NA
TGCAGTGCTGGGGCTTGGCGGGGCCTCACAGATACGCAGTATTTT
CSAGAWRGLTDTQYF
>TRBJ2-3|TRBV3-1|NA|many
TGTGCCAGCAGCCAAGGCGGGGCTAGCACAGATACGCAGTATTTT
CASSQGGASTDTQYF
>TRBJ2-5|TRBV7-9|NA|few
TGTGCCAGCAGCTTTGGGCACTTACAAGAGACCCAGTACTTC
CASSFGHLQETQYF
>TRBJ1-1|TRBV27|NA|NA
TGTGCCAGCAGTACACTGGACCCGAACACTGAAGCTTTCTTT
CASSTLDPNTEAFF
>TRBJ2-2|TRBV18|TRBD2|NA
TGTGCCAGCTCACCACGGGGACTAGGAACCGGGGAGCTGTTTTTT
CASSPRGLGTGELFF
>TRBJ1-4|TRBV5-6|NA|many
TGTGCCAGCAGCTCAACCGCCGGGTCCCCGTATGAAAAACTGTTTTTT
CASSSTAGSPYEKLFF
>TRBJ1-1|TRBV7-9|NA|few
TGTGCCAGCAGCTTAGCGGAGCTGTACACTGAAGCTTTCTTT
CASSLAELYTEAFF
>TRBJ2-6|TRBV6-2/TRBV6-3|NA|few
TGTGCCAGCACCTTCTCCTCTGGGGCCAACGTCCTGACTTTC
CASTFSSGANVLTF
>TRBJ2-2|TRBV3-1|TRBD1|few
TGTGCCAGCAGCCCTAACAGGGGGTACACCGGGGAGCTGTTTTTT
CASSPNRGYTGELFF
>TRBJ1-6|TRBV7-9|NA|NA
TGTGCCAGCAGCGCGGACAGTAATTCACCCCTCCACTTT
CASSADSNSPLHF
>TRBJ1-2|TRBV28|NA|many
TGTGCCAGCATGGGCCTCAGATTATATGGCTACACCTTC
CASMGLRLYGYTF
>TRBJ2-7|TRBV30|NA|many
TGTGCCTGGAGTGAGGGGGAGAACGAGCAGTACTTC
CAWSEGENEQYF
>TRBJ2-3|TRBV7-2|TRBD2|many
TGTACCAGCAGCTTAAATTTCGCGGCTAGCGGGGGGGCGGCAGATACGCAGTATTTT
CTSSLNFAASGGAADTQYF
>TRBJ1-1|TRBV12-3/TRBV12-4|TRBD1|many
TGTGCCAGCACCCACCAGGGGGTTGGCACTGAAGCTTTCTTT
CASTHQGVGTEAFF
>TRBJ1-5|TRBV9|TRBD1|NA
TGTGCCAGCACGAGGGTAGGGGACAGTCACCCGAATCAGCCCCAGCATTTT
CASTRVGDSHPNQPQHF
>TRBJ2-2|TRBV4-1|NA|few
TGCGCCAGCAGCCAAGAGGCGACCTGGAACACCGGGGAGCTGTTTTTT
CASSQEATWNTGELFF
>TRBJ2-4|TRBV18|TRBD1|NA
TGTGCCAGCTCACGATCGGACAGGAGTAAAAACATTCAGTACTTC
CASSRSDRSKNIQYF
>TRBJ2-1|TRBV12-3/TRBV12-4|NA|many
TGTGCCAGCAGTTTAGGCATCCCAGGGACTGAGCAGTTCTTC
CASSLGIPGTEQFF
>TRBJ1-1|TRBV19|NA|many
TGTGCCAGTAGTATCGGAGGGGAGTTCGCTTTCTTT
CASSIGGEFAFF
>TRBJ1-5|TRBV9|TRBD1|few
TGTGCCAGCAGCCCGACAGGGGGACCGTTTCAGCCCCAGCATTTT
CASSPTGGPFQPQHF
>TRBJ2-7|TRBV7-2|NA|NA
TGTGCCAGCATGCTGCTGCCAGGTGGCTCCTACGAGCAGTACTTC
CASMLLPGGSYEQYF
>TRBJ2-7|TRBV28|NA|NA
TGTGCCAGCAGTTTCTTTCTCGGCTCGGGCTACGAGCAGTACTTC
CASSFFLGSGYEQYF